Reported below is one T cell receptor (beta chain). Its matching antigen is unknown. This record comes from a study of cytomegalovirus exposure and HLA in healthy donors. Overall study: Researchers previously reported finding about 110 million unique TCR beta sequences from some 180 million T cells.

Whole-study findings and limits: In a later analysis, productive TCRs from donors in an Asian-associated ancestry cluster reportedly carried fewer N-insertions than the cohort mean. Later work found that TCR association rates differed between HLA loci; DRB1 had the most and HLA-C the fewest. Reports showed the classifier diagnosing cytomegalovirus status with high specificity and sensitivity.

The PCR ran on 60 Vbeta and 13 Jbeta primers. Only in-frame clones appear in the TCRdb table, and some are missing; sequencing was by immunoSEQ multiplex PCR. The table shows 160,000 or so clones, with around 88% occurring only once. This TCR came from a woman in her 30s in good health and CMV-seronegative. The sample consisted of PBMCs.

The CDR3 protein is CASSLGTGQFSGNTIYF. The CDR3 nucleotides read TGTGCCAGCAGCTTAGGGACTGGACAGTTCTCTGGAAACACCATATATTTT. V gene TRBV7-8 combines with J gene TRBJ1-3, with D possibly being TRBD1 (6 bases). The germline V gene has CDR1 SGHVS and CDR2 FQNEAQ. The CDR3 spans 17 residues. V was shortened by 1 base and J by 0 bases, with 13 bases between the two germline ends.